The clone carrying this T cell receptor beta chain was counted a few times. The sample belongs to a study of cytomegalovirus exposure and HLA in healthy donors. Clones were read by immunoSEQ multiplex PCR, and TCRdb kept only the in-frame ones, dropping some. The table lists roughly 95,000 clones, around 85% of them singletons. Trimming at V came to 3 bases and at J to 2 bases, leaving 4 bases not matched to a gene. The CDR3 extends over 14 amino acids. Germline loops: CDR1 SGHDT, CDR2 YYEEEE. Sequenced material: PBMCs. The V call is TRBV5-6, the J call TRBJ1-2; 7 positions match TRBD1. The TCR sequence derives from a man between 18 and 35 years old in good health and CMV-seropositive. The CDR3 sequence: CASSSGTANYGYTF. The CDR3 DNA reads TGTGCCAGCAGCTCAGGGACAGCAAACTATGGCTACACCTTC.